This paragraph covers one TCR beta chain sequence. Its antigen is unidentified. Each of the donors was a healthy adult who was HIV-negative and had not had a recent acute infection or vaccination. Sequencing was at deep level. Using immunoSEQ multiplex PCR, the repertoire was profiled, and TCRdb retains in-frame clones only, with some absent. The sample has about 710,000 clones; approximately 73% are singletons. This sample is drawn from a study of shared clonotypes between healthy human individuals. General study points: Generally, estimated richness proved larger in naive subsets than it did in memory subsets.

Sequenced material: memory CD4+ T cells sorted from blood. The subset is: CD45RA-negative fraction. The sequence was collected from a woman in her 30s in good health.

CDR3 nucleotides: TGTGCCAGCAGTTTGCGCCCTTACGAGGGGTATGGCTACACCTTC. Translated: CASSLRPYEGYGYTF. This chain links TRBV27 with TRBJ1-2, with D maybe TRBD1 (5 bases). There are 15 residues in the CDR3. The V end was cut by 3 bases, the J end by 5 bases, with 16 bases between. CDR1 MNHEY and CDR2 SMNVEV come from the germline V gene (reference sequence).